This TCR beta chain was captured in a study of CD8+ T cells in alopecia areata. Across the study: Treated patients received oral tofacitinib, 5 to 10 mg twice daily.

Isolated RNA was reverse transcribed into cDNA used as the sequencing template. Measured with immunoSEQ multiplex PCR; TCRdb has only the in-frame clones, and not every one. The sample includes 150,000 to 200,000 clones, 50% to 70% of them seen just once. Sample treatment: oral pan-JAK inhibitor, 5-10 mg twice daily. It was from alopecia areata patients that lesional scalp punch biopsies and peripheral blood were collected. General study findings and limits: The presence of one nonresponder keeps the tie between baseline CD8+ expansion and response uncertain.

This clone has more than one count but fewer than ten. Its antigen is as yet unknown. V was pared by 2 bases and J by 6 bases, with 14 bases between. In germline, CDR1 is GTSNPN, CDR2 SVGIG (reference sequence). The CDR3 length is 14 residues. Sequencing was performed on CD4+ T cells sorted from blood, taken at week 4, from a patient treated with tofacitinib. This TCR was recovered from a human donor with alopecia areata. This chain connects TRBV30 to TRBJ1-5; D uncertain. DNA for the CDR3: TGTGCCTGGAGTACGTCGGCGCTCGGTCAGCCCCAGCATTTT. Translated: CAWSTSALGQPQHF. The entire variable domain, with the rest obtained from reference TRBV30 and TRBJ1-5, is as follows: SQTIHQWPATLVQPVGSPLSLECTVEGTSNPNLYWYRQAAGRGLQLLFYSVGIGQISSEVPQNLSASRPQDRQFILSSKKLLLSDSGFYLCAWSTSALGQPQHFGDGTRLSIL.